Presented here are 3 T cell receptor beta chains from one specimen sequenced in a study of low-dose radiotherapy and immunotherapy resistance in tumors. The sample's time point: before trial treatment. Primers targeting TRAV and TRBV primed first-strand cDNA, covering alpha and beta chains. A roughly 19-cycle PCR with a constant-region primer and V-primer adapter amplified TCRs. TCRdb ran MiXCR on the reads and lists one entry per CDR3 protein. The sample holds tens of thousands of distinct CDR3 sequences, 15% to 20% seen once. The sequencing here drew on PBMCs, taken before treatment. These receptors all stem from a male donor with prostate cancer.

At least ten counts were recorded for this clonotype. The chain recombines TRBV3-1 with TRBJ1-4; TRBD1 aligns across 8 bases. J was trimmed by 3 bases and V by 2 bases; bases with no gene match: 5. Germline CDR1 is LGHDT and CDR2 is YNNKEL (reference sequence). The CDR3 sequence is 16 residues long. CDR3 coding DNA: TGTGCCAGCAGCCAAATACGACAGGGGTCTAATGAAAAACTGTTTTTT. This translates into CASSQIRQGSNEKLFF. Combining the CDR3 with reference TRBV3-1 and TRBJ1-4 gives the whole variable domain DTAVSQTPKYLVTQMGNDKSIKCEQNLGHDTMYWYKQDSKKFLKIMFSYNNKELIINETVPNRFSPKSPDKAHLNLHINSLELGDSAVYFCASSQIRQGSNEKLFFGSGTQLSVL.

This clonotype was picked up many times. This chain uses TRBV7-6 with TRBJ2-1; 9 positions match TRBD2. This CDR3 has 15 residues. Per germline, CDR1 SGHVS and CDR2 FNYEAQ. The V gene end was trimmed by 3 bases and the J gene end by 5 bases; junction bases not matched to a gene: 5. For the CDR3, the DNA is TGTGCCAGCAGCTTTAGCGGGGGCGACAACAATGAGCAGTTCTTC. This gives the protein CASSFSGGDNNEQFF.

This clonotype was seen many times. This chain uses TRBV29-1 with TRBJ2-1, with D possibly being TRBD2 (7 bases). Germline V CDR1 and CDR2: SQVTM, ANQGSEA. Trimming pared 1 base from V and 10 bases from J, leaving 26 bases between. This CDR3 is built from 17 residues. Written as DNA, the CDR3 is TGCAGCGTTGAAGGAGGCCTGGGGGGGGCCCGTATTTTGGAGCAGTTCTTC. Residues: CSVEGGLGGARILEQFF.